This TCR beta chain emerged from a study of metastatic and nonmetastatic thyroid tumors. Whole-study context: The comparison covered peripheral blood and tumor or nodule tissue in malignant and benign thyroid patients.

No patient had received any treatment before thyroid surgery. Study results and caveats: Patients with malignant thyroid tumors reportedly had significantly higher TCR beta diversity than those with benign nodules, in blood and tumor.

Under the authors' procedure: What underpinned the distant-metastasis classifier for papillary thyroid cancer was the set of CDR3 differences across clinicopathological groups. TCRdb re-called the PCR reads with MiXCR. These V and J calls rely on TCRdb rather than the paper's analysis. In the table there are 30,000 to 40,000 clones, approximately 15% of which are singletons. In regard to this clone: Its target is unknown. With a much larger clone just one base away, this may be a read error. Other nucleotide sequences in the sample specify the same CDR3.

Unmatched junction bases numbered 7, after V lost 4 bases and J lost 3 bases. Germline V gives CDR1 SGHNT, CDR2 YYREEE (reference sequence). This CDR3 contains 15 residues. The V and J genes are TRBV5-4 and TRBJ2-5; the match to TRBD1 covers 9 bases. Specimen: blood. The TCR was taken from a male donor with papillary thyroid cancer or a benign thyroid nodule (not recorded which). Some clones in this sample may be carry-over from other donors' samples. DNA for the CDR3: TGTGCCAGCAGCCCTACGGGACAGGGCGAAGAGACCCAGTACTTC. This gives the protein CASSPTGQGEETQYF.